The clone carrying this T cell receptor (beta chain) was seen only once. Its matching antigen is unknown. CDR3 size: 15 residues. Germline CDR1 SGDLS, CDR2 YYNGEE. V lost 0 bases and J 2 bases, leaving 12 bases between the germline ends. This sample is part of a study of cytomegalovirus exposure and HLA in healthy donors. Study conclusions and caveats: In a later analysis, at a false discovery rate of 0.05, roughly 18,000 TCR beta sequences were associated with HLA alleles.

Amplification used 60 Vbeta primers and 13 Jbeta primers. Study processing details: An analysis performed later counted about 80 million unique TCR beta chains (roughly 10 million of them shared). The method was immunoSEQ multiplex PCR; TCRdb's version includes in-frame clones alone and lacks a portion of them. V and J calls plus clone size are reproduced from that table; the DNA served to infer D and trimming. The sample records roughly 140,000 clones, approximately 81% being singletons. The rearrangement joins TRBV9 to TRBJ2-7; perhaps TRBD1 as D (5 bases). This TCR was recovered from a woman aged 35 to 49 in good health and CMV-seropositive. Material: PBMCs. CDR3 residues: CASSVDQGWPYEQYF. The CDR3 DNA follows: TGTGCCAGCAGCGTAGACCAGGGATGGCCCTACGAGCAGTACTTC.